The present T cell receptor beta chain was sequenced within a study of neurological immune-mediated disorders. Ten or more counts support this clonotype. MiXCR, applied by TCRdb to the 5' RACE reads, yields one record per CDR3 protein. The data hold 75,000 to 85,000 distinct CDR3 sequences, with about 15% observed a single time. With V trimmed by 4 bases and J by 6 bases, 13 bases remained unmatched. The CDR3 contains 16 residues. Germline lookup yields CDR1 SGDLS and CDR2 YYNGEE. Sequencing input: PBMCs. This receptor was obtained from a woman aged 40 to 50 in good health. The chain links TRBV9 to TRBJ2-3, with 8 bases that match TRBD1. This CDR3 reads CASSYRTGNVYDTQYF. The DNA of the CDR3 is TGTGCCAGCAGCTACCGGACAGGGAACGTATATGATACGCAGTATTTT.